The 30 T cell receptor beta chains presented below share a single source sample, sequenced in a study of shared clonotypes between healthy human individuals. Here immunoSEQ multiplex PCR was the method, and the copy in TCRdb shows in-frame clones only, minus some. The data contain 2 million to 2.5 million clones, approximately 95% of them singletons. The specimen sequenced was naive CD4+ T cells from PBMCs. The subset: CD45RA+ positively selected. These receptors were obtained from a young man in good health. Some clones in this sample may be carry-over from other donors' samples.

The rearrangement joins TRBV5-1 to TRBJ1-5; a weak D match, TRBD1 (5 bases). V gave up 5 bases and J gave up 2 bases, with 14 bases separating them. The germline gives CDR1 SGHRS, CDR2 YFSETQ. CDR3 length equals 15 residues. CDR3 in amino acids: CASRQGANGNQPQHF. The CDR3 DNA reads TGCGCCAGCAGGCAGGGTGCCAATGGCAATCAGCCCCAGCATTTT.

V gene TRBV9 combines with J gene TRBJ2-2; 7 bases fit TRBD1. Germline loops: CDR1 SGDLS, CDR2 YYNGEE. The V and J ends lost 2 bases and 7 bases, in that order; junction bases with no gene match: 8. The CDR3 sequence is 15 residues long. This CDR3 reads CASSVGRGRGGELFF. Written as DNA, the CDR3 is TGTGCCAGCAGCGTCGGAAGGGGGCGAGGCGGGGAGCTGTTTTTT.

The chain carries TRBV14 and TRBJ2-1, with D maybe TRBD2 (6 bases). The V end lost 5 bases, the J end lost 13 bases, and 15 bases lay between the germline ends. Germline V gene lookup returns CDR1 SGHDN and CDR2 FVKESK. CDR3 size: 12 residues. Here the CDR3 reads CASSTRRGKQFF. Here the CDR3 DNA reads TGTGCCAGCAGCACACGGCGCGGGAAACAGTTCTTC.

The chain couples TRBV6-1 to TRBJ1-2; perhaps TRBD1 as D (6 bases). There are 13 residues in the CDR3. Germline V gene lookup returns CDR1 MNHNS and CDR2 SASEGT. The V end lost 1 base, the J end lost 8 bases, and 11 bases lay between the germline ends. The CDR3 sequence is CASSEVDRTGYTF. In DNA form, the CDR3 reads TGTGCCAGCAGTGAAGTAGACAGGACCGGCTACACCTTC.

The chain carries TRBV7-9 and TRBJ2-1; D not resolved. The germline V gene encodes CDR1 SEHNR and CDR2 FQNEAQ (reference sequence). The V gene lost 5 bases and the J gene lost 7 bases, with 12 bases spanning the gap. There are 13 residues in the CDR3. DNA for the CDR3: TGTGCCAGCAGCCAAGGGCTGGGAAATGAGCAGTTCTTC. This encodes CASSQGLGNEQFF.

The chain recombines TRBV19 with TRBJ2-3; no firm D call. CDR1 is LNHDA, CDR2 SQIVND, per germline (reference sequence). V lost 3 bases to trimming and J lost 6 bases, with 7 bases between them. The CDR3 runs to 12 residues. As DNA, the CDR3 is TGTGCCAGTAGTATCCGGCCCGATACGCAGTATTTT. As protein: CASSIRPDTQYF.

The gene calls are TRBV9 and TRBJ2-2; TRBD2 agrees at 9 bases. This CDR3 is built from 16 residues. J lost 3 bases, V lost 3 bases, and 6 bases had no gene match. Germline CDR1 is SGDLS and CDR2 is YYNGEE. The chain's CDR3 is CASSARVAGDTGELFF. CDR3 nucleotide sequence: TGTGCCAGCAGCGCGAGGGTAGCGGGAGACACCGGGGAGCTGTTTTTT.

This rearrangement joins TRBV19 to TRBJ2-5; D is uncertain. The CDR3 is 17 residues long. Trimming pared 1 base from V and 4 bases from J, leaving 19 bases between. Looked up from germline, CDR1 is LNHDA and CDR2 is SQIVND (reference sequence). The CDR3, as DNA: TGTGCCAGTAGTATAGGCCCTCGGACGACCTGGGGAGAGACCCAGTACTTC. It is translated as CASSIGPRTTWGETQYF.

This clone was observed a single time. The rearrangement joins TRBV29-1 to TRBJ2-2; no clear D. CDR1 is SQVTM, CDR2 ANQGSEA, per germline. The V gene lost 5 bases and the J gene lost 3 bases, with 10 bases spanning the gap. CDR3 length: 13 amino acids. In DNA, the CDR3 is TGCAGCGTTAAGGATTTGGACACCGGGGAGCTGTTTTTT. This translates into CSVKDLDTGELFF.

Concerning this clone: Other DNA sequences within the sample encode an identical CDR3. The V gene is TRBV5-1, the J gene TRBJ1-2; TRBD1 is a possible D gene (5 bases). Per the germline V gene, CDR1 is SGHRS and CDR2 is YFSETQ. CDR3 size: 13 residues. Trimming removed 4 bases at V and 3 bases at J, with 10 bases between. CDR3 region: CASSQGGDYGYTF. In DNA, the CDR3 is TGCGCCAGCAGCCAAGGAGGGGACTATGGCTACACCTTC. Full variable domain (rest looked up from reference TRBV5-1 and TRBJ1-2): KAGVTQTPRYLIKTRGQQVTLSCSPISGHRSVSWYQQTPGQGLQFLFEYFSETQRNKGNFPGRFSGRQFSNSRSEMNVSTLELGDSALYLCASSQGGDYGYTFGSGTRLTVV.

The chain joins TRBV6-1 to TRBJ2-7; 9 positions match TRBD2. With 1 base clipped from V and 0 bases from J, the junction kept 4 bases outside the gene matches. CDR3 size: 16 residues. In germline, CDR1 is MNHNS, CDR2 SASEGT. CDR3 protein: CASSEDSGSISYEQYF. DNA for the CDR3: TGTGCCAGCAGTGAAGATAGCGGGAGCATCTCCTACGAGCAGTACTTC.

As to this clone: The identical CDR3 is also encoded by other nucleotide sequences in the sample. The chain combines TRBV19 with TRBJ1-5, with TRBD1 matching over 8 bases. In germline, CDR1 is LNHDA, CDR2 SQIVND (reference sequence). V was pared by 4 bases and J by 7 bases, with 3 bases of the junction left unmatched. The CDR3 totals 13 residues. The chain's CDR3 is CASSTTGGQPQHF. Here the CDR3 DNA reads TGTGCCAGTAGTACCACAGGGGGACAGCCCCAGCATTTT.

V and J are TRBV21-1 and TRBJ2-1. TRBV21-1 is flagged as a pseudogene. The CDR3 has 17 amino acids. CDR3 sequence reads: CASIPVRDHSSYNEQFF. The CDR3 DNA reads TGTGCCAGCATCCCAGTCAGGGACCATTCCTCCTACAATGAGCAGTTCTTC.

This chain links TRBV10-2 with TRBJ2-7; D perhaps matches TRBD1 (6 bases). Trimming cost V 0 bases and J 12 bases, with 12 bases left between them. CDR3 length: 12 residues. Germline CDR1 and CDR2: WSHSY and SAAADI. This CDR3 is CASSESQGLGYF. DNA for the CDR3: TGCGCCAGCAGTGAGTCGCAGGGGCTTGGGTACTTC.

The chain employs TRBV28 and TRBJ1-1; 9 positions match TRBD1. This CDR3 is 15 amino acids long. From germline, CDR1 is MDHEN and CDR2 SYDVKM. The V and J ends lost 8 bases and 1 base, in that order; junction bases with no gene match: 8. The CDR3 protein is CASGSWTGANTEAFF. CDR3 DNA sequence: TGTGCCAGCGGATCCTGGACAGGGGCGAACACTGAAGCTTTCTTT.

This clone has just a few counts. V gene TRBV30 combines with J gene TRBJ1-4, with D hard to call. The germline V gene encodes CDR1 GTSNPN and CDR2 SVGIG (reference sequence). The length of the CDR3 is 13 residues. The V end was cut by 0 bases, the J end by 4 bases, with 6 bases between. CDR3 nucleotides: TGTGCCTGGAGTGTCAGAATTAATGAAAAACTGTTTTTT. This gives the protein CAWSVRINEKLFF.

V usage is TRBV7-8 and J usage is TRBJ1-1; 11 bases fit TRBD1. Germline CDR1 SGHVS, CDR2 FQNEAQ. After removal of 5 bases from V and 3 bases from J, the junction contained 11 bases not matched to a gene. The CDR3 totals 17 residues. CDR3 region: CASSIRAAGQGDTEAFF. CDR3 nucleotides: TGTGCCAGCAGCATTAGAGCCGCGGGACAGGGGGACACTGAAGCTTTCTTT.

V gene TRBV5-4 combines with J gene TRBJ2-7; no firm D call. Germline loops: CDR1 SGHNT, CDR2 YYREEE (reference sequence). V lost 4 bases and J lost 2, with 13 bases in between. The CDR3 spans 14 residues. The CDR3 DNA sequence: TGTGCCAGCAGCCCCATTGGACGGCCCTACGAGCAGTACTTC. It yields the protein CASSPIGRPYEQYF.

V gene TRBV19 combines with J gene TRBJ2-5, with TRBD1 as a possible D gene (6 bases). The germline V and J ends were trimmed by 0 bases and 5 bases, with 13 bases remaining between them. The CDR3 totals 15 residues. Looked up from germline, CDR1 is LNHDA and CDR2 is SQIVND (reference sequence). CDR3 DNA: TGTGCCAGTAGTATAGATCTCGCAGGGGCGGAGACCCAGTACTTC. Translated: CASSIDLAGAETQYF.

The rearrangement uses TRBV10-3 and TRBJ2-7, with D uncertain. Per germline, CDR1 ENHRY and CDR2 SYGVKD. The CDR3 spans 13 residues. Trimming cost V 2 bases and J 6 bases, with 11 bases left between them. The CDR3 protein is CAISEQQRLEQYF. The CDR3 DNA follows: TGTGCCATCAGTGAGCAACAGCGCCTCGAGCAGTACTTC.

The chain combines TRBV11-2 with TRBJ2-7; D is tentatively TRBD1 or TRBD2 (5 bases each). The CDR3 contains 15 residues. Germline-derived CDR1 and CDR2 are SGHAT and FQNNGV. Trimming cost V 3 bases and J 6 bases, with 18 bases left between them. The CDR3 protein is CASSLGRARGLEQYF. As DNA, the CDR3 is TGTGCCAGCAGCTTGGGGCGGGCCAGAGGACTCGAGCAGTACTTC.

For this clone: The sample holds other DNA sequences that translate to the same CDR3. The V call is TRBV28, the J call TRBJ2-3; D possibly corresponds to TRBD1 (5 bases). Germline V lookup: CDR1 MDHEN, CDR2 SYDVKM. This CDR3 comprises 13 residues. Trimming cost V 6 bases and J 1 base, with 8 bases left between them. The CDR3 DNA follows: TGTGCCAGCAGCCTAGGGGGCACAGATACGCAGTATTTT. Translation gives CASSLGGTDTQYF.

V gene TRBV29-1 combines with J gene TRBJ2-7; 8 nucleotides match TRBD1. Trimming took 5 bases from V and 0 from J; bases not matched to a gene: 6. The CDR3 is 14 amino acids. The germline V gene has CDR1 SQVTM and CDR2 ANQGSEA. This CDR3 is CSVSRGTGSYEQYF. DNA of the CDR3: TGCAGCGTTTCACGGGGGACAGGCTCCTACGAGCAGTACTTC.

V gene TRBV4-3 combines with J gene TRBJ2-2, with D unresolved. The length of the CDR3 is 16 residues. From germline, CDR1 is LGHNA and CDR2 YSLEER. V lost 4 bases to trimming and J lost 0 bases, with 12 bases between them. This CDR3 reads CASSRVGSTNTGELFF. The CDR3 bases are TGCGCCAGCAGCCGGGTTGGCTCAACGAACACCGGGGAGCTGTTTTTT.

The chain is built from TRBV28 and TRBJ1-2; weak D call: TRBD1 (6 bases). V was pared by 6 bases and J by 6 bases, with 11 bases between. In germline, CDR1 is MDHEN, CDR2 SYDVKM. The CDR3 has 12 residues. CDR3 nucleotide sequence: TGTGCCAGCAGCCCCGGGACAAATGGCTACACCTTC. It specifies CASSPGTNGYTF.

This clone was recorded once. The chain is built from TRBV6-1 and TRBJ2-1, with 10 bases aligning to TRBD2. Germline V gene data show CDR1 as MNHNS and CDR2 as SASEGT. This CDR3 contains 14 residues. Trimming took 10 bases from V and 8 from J; bases not matched to a gene: 11. The CDR3 reads CATNTGTSVDEQFF. The CDR3 region has the DNA TGTGCCACCAACACCGGGACTAGCGTCGATGAGCAGTTCTTC.

This clone has only one observation. This chain links TRBV7-3 with TRBJ2-5; unclear D gene. This CDR3 has 14 residues. Germline-derived CDR1 and CDR2 are SGHTA and FQGTGA. The ends were cut back, 3 bases at V and 1 base at J, with 9 bases in the middle. The CDR3 sequence: CASSFRGPQETQYF. DNA for the CDR3: TGTGCCAGCAGCTTTAGAGGCCCCCAAGAGACCCAGTACTTC.

This chain links TRBV15 with TRBJ1-1, with a tentative D call TRBD1 (5 bases). This CDR3 contains 15 residues. V was trimmed by 0 bases and J by 3 bases, leaving 11 bases between them. The germline V gene has CDR1 LNHNV and CDR2 YYDKDF (reference sequence). CDR3 nucleotides: TGTGCCACCAGCAGAGATGTTGGGGCATACACTGAAGCTTTCTTT. This codes for CATSRDVGAYTEAFF. The full variable domain, rest sourced from reference TRBV15 and TRBJ1-1, is DAMVIQNPRYQVTQFGKPVTLSCSQTLNHNVMYWYQQKSSQAPKLLFHYYDKDFNNEADTPDNFQSRRPNTSFCFLDIRSPGLGDTAMYLCATSRDVGAYTEAFFGQGTRLTVV.

The V call is TRBV7-9, the J call TRBJ1-5; D call uncertain. This CDR3 is built from 14 residues. Trimming took off 2 bases at V and 4 bases at J, with 9 bases between the two ends. Per germline, CDR1 SEHNR and CDR2 FQNEAQ (reference sequence). The CDR3 sequence is CASSLLNQNQPQHF. The CDR3 bases are TGTGCCAGCAGCTTATTAAACCAGAATCAGCCCCAGCATTTT.

This clone was seen only once. Other nucleotide sequences from this sample produce the same CDR3. This chain joins TRBV27 and TRBJ2-7; a possible D gene is TRBD2 (5 bases). The CDR3 is 13 amino acids. From germline, CDR1 is MNHEY and CDR2 SMNVEV (reference sequence). V was clipped by 2 bases and J by 3 bases, with 8 bases between them. In nucleotides, the CDR3 is TGTGCCAGCAGTTTAGGAGGTCGCTACGAGCAGTACTTC. Protein: CASSLGGRYEQYF.